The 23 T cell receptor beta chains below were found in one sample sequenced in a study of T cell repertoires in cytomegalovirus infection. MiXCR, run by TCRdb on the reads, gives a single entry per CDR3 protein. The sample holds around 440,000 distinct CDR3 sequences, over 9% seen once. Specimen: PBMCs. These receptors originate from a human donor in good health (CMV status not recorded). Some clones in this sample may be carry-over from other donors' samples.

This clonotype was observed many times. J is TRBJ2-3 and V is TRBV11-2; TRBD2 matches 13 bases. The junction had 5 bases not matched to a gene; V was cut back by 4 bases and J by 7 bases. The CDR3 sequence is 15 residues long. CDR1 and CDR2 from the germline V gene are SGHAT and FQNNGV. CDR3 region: CASSSLAGGPNTQYF. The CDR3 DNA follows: TGTGCCAGCAGCTCACTAGCGGGGGGGCCGAATACGCAGTATTTT.

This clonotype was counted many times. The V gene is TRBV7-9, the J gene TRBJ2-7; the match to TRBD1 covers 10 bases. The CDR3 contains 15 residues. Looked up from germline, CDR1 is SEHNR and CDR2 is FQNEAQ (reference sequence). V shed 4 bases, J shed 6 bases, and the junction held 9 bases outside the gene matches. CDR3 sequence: CASSSRDRGSGEQYF. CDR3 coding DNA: TGTGCCAGCAGCTCAAGGGACAGGGGATCGGGCGAGCAGTACTTC.

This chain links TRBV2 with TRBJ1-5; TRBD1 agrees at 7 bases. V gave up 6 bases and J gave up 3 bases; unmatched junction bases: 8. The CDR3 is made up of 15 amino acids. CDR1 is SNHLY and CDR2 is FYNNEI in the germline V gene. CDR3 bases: TGTGCCAGCAGACAAGAGACAGGGCTCAATCAGCCCCAGCATTTT. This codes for CASRQETGLNQPQHF.

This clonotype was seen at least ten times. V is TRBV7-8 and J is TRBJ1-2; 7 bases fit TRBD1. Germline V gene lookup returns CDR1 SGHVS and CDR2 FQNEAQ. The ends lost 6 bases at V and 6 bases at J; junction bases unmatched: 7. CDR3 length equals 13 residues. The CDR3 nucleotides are TGTGCCAGCAGTTTTTTCGACAGGGATGGCTACACCTTC. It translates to CASSFFDRDGYTF.

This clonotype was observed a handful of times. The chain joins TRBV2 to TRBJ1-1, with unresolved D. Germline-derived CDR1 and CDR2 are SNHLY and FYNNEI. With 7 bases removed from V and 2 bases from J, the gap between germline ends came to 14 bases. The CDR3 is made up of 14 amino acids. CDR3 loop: CASISTQRNTEAFF. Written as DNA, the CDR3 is TGTGCCAGCATCTCCACCCAGCGAAACACTGAAGCTTTCTTT.

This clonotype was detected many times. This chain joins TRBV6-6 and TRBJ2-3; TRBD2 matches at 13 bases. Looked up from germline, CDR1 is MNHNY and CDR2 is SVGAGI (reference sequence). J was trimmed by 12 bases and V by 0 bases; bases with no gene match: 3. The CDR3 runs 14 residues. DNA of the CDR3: TGTGCCAGCAGTTACTCGACTAGCGGGGGGCTACAGTATTTT. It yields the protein CASSYSTSGGLQYF.

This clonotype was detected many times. The DNA for the CDR3 is TGTGCCAGCAGTTTGTACAGGGGGCGCGCAGATACGCAGTATTTT. Protein product: CASSLYRGRADTQYF. The chain recombines TRBV27 with TRBJ2-3, with 9 positions matching TRBD1. Trimming removed 3 bases from V and 4 bases from J; junction bases left unmatched: 5. The germline gives CDR1 MNHEY, CDR2 SMNVEV (reference sequence). The CDR3 is 15 amino acids.

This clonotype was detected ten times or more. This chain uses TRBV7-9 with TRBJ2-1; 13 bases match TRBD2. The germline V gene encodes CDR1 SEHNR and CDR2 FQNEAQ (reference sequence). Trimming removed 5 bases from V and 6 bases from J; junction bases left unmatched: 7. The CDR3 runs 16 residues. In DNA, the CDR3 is TGTGCCAGCAGCGTCCGGACTAGCGGGAGAAGCAATGAGCAGTTCTTC. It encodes CASSVRTSGRSNEQFF.

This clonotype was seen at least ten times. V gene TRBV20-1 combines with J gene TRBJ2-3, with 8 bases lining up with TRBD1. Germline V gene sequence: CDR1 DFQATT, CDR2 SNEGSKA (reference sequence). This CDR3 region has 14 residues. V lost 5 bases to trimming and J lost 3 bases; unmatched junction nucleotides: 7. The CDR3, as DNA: TGCAGTGCTTCCTGGACAGGGAAGACAGATACGCAGTATTTT. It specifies CSASWTGKTDTQYF.

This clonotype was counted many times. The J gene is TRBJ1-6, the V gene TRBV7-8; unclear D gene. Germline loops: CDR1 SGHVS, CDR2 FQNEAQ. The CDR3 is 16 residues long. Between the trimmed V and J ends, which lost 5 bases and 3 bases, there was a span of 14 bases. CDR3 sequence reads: CASSMTRLSYNSPLHF. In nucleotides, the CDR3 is TGTGCCAGCAGCATGACCCGGTTGAGCTATAATTCACCCCTCCACTTT.

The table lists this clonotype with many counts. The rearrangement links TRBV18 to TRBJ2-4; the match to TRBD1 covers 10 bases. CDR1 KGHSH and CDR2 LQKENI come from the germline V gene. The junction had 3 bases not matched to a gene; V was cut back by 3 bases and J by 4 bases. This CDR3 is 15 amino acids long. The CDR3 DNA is TGTGCCAGCTCACCGCCGGGACAGGGGAAAAACATTCAGTACTTC. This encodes CASSPPGQGKNIQYF.

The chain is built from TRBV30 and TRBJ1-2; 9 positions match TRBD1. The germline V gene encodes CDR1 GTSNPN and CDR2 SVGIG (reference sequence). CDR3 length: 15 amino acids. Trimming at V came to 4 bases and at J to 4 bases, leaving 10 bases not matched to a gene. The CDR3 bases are TGTGCCTGGACCGCCGGGACAGGGCGCCGCTATGGCTACACCTTC. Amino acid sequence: CAWTAGTGRRYGYTF.

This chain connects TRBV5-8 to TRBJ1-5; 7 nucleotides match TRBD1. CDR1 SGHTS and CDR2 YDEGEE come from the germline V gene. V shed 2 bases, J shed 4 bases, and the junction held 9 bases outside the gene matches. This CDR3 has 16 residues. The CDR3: CASSFWHRGGNQPQHF. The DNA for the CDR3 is TGTGCCAGCAGCTTTTGGCACAGGGGTGGGAATCAGCCCCAGCATTTT.

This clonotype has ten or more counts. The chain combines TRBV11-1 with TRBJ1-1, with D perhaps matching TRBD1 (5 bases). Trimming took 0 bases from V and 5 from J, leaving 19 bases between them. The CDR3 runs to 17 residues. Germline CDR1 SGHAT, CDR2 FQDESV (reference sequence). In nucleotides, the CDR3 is TGTGCCAGCAGCTTAGCCTCGGGTGGGGGTCTGTGGACTGAAGCTTTCTTT. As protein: CASSLASGGGLWTEAFF.

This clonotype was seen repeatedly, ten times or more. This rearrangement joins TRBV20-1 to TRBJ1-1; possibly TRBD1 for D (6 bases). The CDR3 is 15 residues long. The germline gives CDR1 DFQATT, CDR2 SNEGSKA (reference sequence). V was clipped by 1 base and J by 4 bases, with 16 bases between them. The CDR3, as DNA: TGCAGTGCTAGAGGGATCGGGGGGCTGGGCACTGAAGCTTTCTTT. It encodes CSARGIGGLGTEAFF.

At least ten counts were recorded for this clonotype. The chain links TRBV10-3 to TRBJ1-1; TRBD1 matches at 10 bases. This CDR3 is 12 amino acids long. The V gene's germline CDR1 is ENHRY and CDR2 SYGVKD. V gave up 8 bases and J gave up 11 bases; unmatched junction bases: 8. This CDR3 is CAISGDRGGAFF. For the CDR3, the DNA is TGTGCCATCTCGGGGGACAGGGGAGGTGCTTTCTTT.

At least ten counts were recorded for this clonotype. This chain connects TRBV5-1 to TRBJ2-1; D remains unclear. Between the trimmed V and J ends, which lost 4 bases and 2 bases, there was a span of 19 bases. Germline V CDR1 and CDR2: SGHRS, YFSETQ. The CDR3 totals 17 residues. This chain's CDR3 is CASSPQAPTETYNEQFF. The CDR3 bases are TGCGCCAGCAGCCCTCAGGCTCCAACGGAGACCTACAATGAGCAGTTCTTC.

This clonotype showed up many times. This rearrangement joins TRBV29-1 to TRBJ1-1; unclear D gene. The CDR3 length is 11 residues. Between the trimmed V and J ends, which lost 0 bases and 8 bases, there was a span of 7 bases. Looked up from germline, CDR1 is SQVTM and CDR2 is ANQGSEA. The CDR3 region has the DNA TGCAGCGTTGAAGATGTGACCGAAGCTTTCTTT. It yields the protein CSVEDVTEAFF.

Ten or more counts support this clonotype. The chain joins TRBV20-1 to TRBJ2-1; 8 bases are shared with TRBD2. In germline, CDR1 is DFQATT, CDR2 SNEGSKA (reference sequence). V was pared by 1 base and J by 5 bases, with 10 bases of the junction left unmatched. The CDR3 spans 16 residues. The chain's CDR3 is CSARGLLTSADNEQFF. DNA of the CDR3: TGCAGTGCTAGAGGCCTCTTGACTAGCGCCGACAATGAGCAGTTCTTC.

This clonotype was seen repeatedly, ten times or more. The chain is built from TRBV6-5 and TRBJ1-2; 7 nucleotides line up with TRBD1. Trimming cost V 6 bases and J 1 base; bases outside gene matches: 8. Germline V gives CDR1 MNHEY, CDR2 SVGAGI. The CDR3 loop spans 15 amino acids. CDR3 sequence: CASRTGRGLNYGYTF. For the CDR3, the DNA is TGTGCCAGCAGGACAGGGAGAGGGCTTAACTATGGCTACACCTTC.

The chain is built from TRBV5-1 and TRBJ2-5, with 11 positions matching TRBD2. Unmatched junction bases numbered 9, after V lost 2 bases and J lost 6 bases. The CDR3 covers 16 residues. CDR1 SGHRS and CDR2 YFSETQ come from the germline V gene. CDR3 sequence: CASSFTLAGGPQTQYF. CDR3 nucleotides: TGCGCCAGCAGCTTCACTTTAGCGGGGGGGCCACAGACCCAGTACTTC.

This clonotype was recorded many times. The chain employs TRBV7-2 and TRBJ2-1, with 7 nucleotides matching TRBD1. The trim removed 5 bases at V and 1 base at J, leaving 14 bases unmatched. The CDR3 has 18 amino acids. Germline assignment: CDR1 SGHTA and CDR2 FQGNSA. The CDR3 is CASSTLTGSMRSYNEQFF. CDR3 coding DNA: TGTGCCAGCAGCACCCTGACAGGGTCGATGAGATCCTACAATGAGCAGTTCTTC.

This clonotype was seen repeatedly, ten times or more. As DNA, the CDR3 is TGTGCCAGCAGCCAAGGCAGTACCTACGAGCAGTACTTC. As protein: CASSQGSTYEQYF. This chain uses TRBV3-1 with TRBJ2-7; D is uncertain. Trimming removed 1 base at V and 2 bases at J, with 6 bases between. The CDR3 totals 13 residues. In germline, CDR1 is LGHDT, CDR2 YNNKEL (reference sequence).